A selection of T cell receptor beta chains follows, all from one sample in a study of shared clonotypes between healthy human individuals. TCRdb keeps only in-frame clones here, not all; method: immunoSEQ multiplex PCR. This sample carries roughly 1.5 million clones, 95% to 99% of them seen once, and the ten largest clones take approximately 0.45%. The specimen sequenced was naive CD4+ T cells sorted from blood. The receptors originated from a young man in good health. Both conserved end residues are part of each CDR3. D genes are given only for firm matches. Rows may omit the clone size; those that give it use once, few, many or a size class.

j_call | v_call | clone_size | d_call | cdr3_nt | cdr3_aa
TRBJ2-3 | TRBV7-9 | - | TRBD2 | TGTGCCAGCACCCTCCCCGGACTAGCGGGAAGCACAGATACGCAGTATTTT | CASTLPGLAGSTDTQYF
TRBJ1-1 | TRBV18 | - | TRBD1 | TGTGCCAGCTCCCCCCCTACAGGGGGGACGAACACTGAAGCCTTCTTT | CASSPPTGGTNTEAFF
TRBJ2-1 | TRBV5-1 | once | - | TGCGCCAGCAGCTTGGGACAGGTAACCTACAATGAGCAGTTCTTC | CASSLGQVTYNEQFF
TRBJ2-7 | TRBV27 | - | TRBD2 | TGTGCCACCCGACGAAGCGGGACTAGCGGACCCCGACTGTACTTC | CATRRSGTSGPRLYF
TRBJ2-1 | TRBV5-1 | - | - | TGCGCCAGCAGCGTGCAGGGGGGGAATGAGCAGTTCTTC | CASSVQGGNEQFF
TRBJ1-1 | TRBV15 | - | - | TGTGCCACCAGCAGTACGAAGGGTATAACTGAAGCTTTCTTT | CATSSTKGITEAFF
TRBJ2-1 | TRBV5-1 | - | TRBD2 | TGCGCCAGCAGCTTTCTTCCAGCGGGAGATTACAATGAGCAGTTCTTC | CASSFLPAGDYNEQFF
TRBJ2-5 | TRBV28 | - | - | TGTGCCAGCCATAAGGTGGGAGGGGGCCTTCTGAGAGAGACCCAGTACTTC | CASHKVGGGLLRETQYF
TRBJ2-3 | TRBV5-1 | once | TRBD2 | TGCGCCAGCAGCTTCCGAACTAGCGGGAGGGCGGGACGGTCAGATACGCAGTATTTT | CASSFRTSGRAGRSDTQYF
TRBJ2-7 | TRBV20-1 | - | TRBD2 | TGCAGTGCCCCGGGGGGGGAGCAGTACTTC | CSAPGGEQYF
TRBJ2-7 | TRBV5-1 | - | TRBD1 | TGCGCCAGCAGCTTGCTGGACAGGAAATACGAGCAGTACTTC | CASSLLDRKYEQYF
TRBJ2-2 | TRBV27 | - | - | TGTGCCAGCAGTTTGGGGCCAGGGGACACCGGGGAGCTGTTTTTT | CASSLGPGDTGELFF
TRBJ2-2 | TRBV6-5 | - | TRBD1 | TGTGCCAGCAGTTACTCCCCCAGGGGGCGCACCGGGGAGCTGTTTTTT | CASSYSPRGRTGELFF
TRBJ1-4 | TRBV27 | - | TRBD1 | TGTGCCAGCAGTTTATCGCCGGGACAGGGGGATGAAAAACTGTTTTTT | CASSLSPGQGDEKLFF